One TCR beta chain is described in this entry. Germline CDR1 reads LNHDA; CDR2 reads SQIVND (reference sequence). The V gene lost 5 bases and the J gene lost 10 bases, with 21 bases spanning the gap. The length of the CDR3 is 14 residues. After extraction with the RNeasy kit, about 0.5 to 1 ug of the RNA was reverse transcribed using random hexamers. immunoSEQ multiplex PCR amplified TCR beta CDR3 across 54 Vbeta, 13 Jbeta. TCRdb processed the immunoSEQ multiplex PCR reads anew with MiXCR; each CDR3 protein has one entry. The repertoire holds around 130,000 distinct CDR3 sequences, with around 94% as singletons. TCR beta sequencing covered blood CD8+ and CD4+ T cells. Negative magnetic isolation gave CD8+ and CD4+ cells; FACS enriched CD8+ TEMRA. The data were obtained in a study of CD8 T cells in Susac syndrome.

Sequenced material: CD4+ T cells from PBMCs. This receptor was obtained from a human donor with multiple sclerosis. The chain recombines TRBV19 with TRBJ2-7; D might be TRBD1 or TRBD2, each matching 5 bases. This CDR3 reads CASSLKSGTLAQYF. DNA of the CDR3: TGTGCCAGTAGTCTGAAGTCTGGGACCCTCGCCCAGTACTTC.